This TCR beta chain was retrieved from a study of blood T cell repertoires in COVID-19. The wider study: Samples representing acute and convalescent COVID-19 were sourced from the United States, Italy and Spain.

The cohort comprised adults aged about 18 to 100 years residing in 20 to 25 US areas. The V gene end was trimmed by 6 bases and the J gene end by 8 bases; junction bases not matched to a gene: 8. This CDR3 spans 13 amino acids. CDR1 and CDR2 from the germline V gene are MNHEY and SMNVEV (reference sequence). In the original analysis: Reference gene primers were amplified, and this amplification served to estimate nucleated cell counts. Sequencing was performed with immunoSEQ multiplex PCR; in TCRdb, only in-frame clones are kept and a portion is missing. The V and J calls and the clone size are those of that table, but D and trimming were determined from the DNA. The sample has about 160,000 clones, more than 70% seen once; the top ten hold 3.6%.

The receptor's source is a woman in her fifties or sixties in a cohort exposed to, infected with or recovered from COVID-19 (not recorded which). The V gene is TRBV27, the J gene TRBJ1-1, with 8 bases matching TRBD1. The specimen was PBMCs or T cells enriched from blood (not recorded which). The chain's CDR3 is CASRVPGGSEAFF. CDR3 DNA sequence: TGTGCCAGCAGGGTCCCAGGGGGCTCGGAAGCTTTCTTT.